This paragraph reports one TCR beta chain. The data belong to a study of T cell changes during pregnancy in multiple sclerosis. TCRdb's copy holds only in-frame clones and misses some; the assay was immunoSEQ multiplex PCR. This sample has about 77,000 clones, with under 95% found just once. The V gene end was trimmed by 4 bases and the J gene end by 2 bases; junction bases not matched to a gene: 3. The CDR3 has 15 amino acids. Germline V gene sequence: CDR1 SNHLY, CDR2 FYNNEI. This TCR derives from a female donor in good health, enrolled as a control in a pregnancy study. The rearrangement links TRBV2 to TRBJ1-3; 9 positions match TRBD1. Here the sequenced sample was peripheral blood, taken after pregnancy. The DNA of the CDR3 is TGTGCCAGCAGTGGACAGGGGGGGCCTGGAAACACCATATATTTT. Residues: CASSGQGGPGNTIYF.